Listed below are T cell receptor beta chains from one sample, sequenced in a study of cytomegalovirus exposure and HLA in healthy donors. Libraries were prepared by immunoSEQ multiplex PCR; TCRdb keeps only in-frame clonotypes and omits some of them. Among 130,000 to 150,000 clones listed, approximately 82% were seen once. Sequencing used PBMCs. These receptors all stem from a woman aged 55-69 years in good health and CMV-seropositive. The CDR3 runs from the conserved cysteine through the conserved F or W. The D gene is left open where the match is weak. Not all rows give a size; the values are once, few, many and, for expanded clones, a class.

d_call | j_call | v_call | clone_size | cdr3_nt | cdr3_aa
TRBD1 | TRBJ1-5 | TRBV10-3 | . | TGTGCCATCAGTGAAAGGGGGCGCGGTCAGCCCCAGCATTTT | CAISERGRGQPQHF
. | TRBJ2-5 | TRBV10-3 | . | TGTGCCATCAGTGGACCGGCCGGAGACCAGTACTTC | CAISGPAGDQYF
TRBD1 | TRBJ1-4 | TRBV28 | once | TGTGCCAGCAGTTCGACGCACGGGACAGGGAATGAAAAACTGTTTTTT | CASSSTHGTGNEKLFF
. | TRBJ2-1 | TRBV29-1 | . | TGCAGCGTTGAAGAAGGACACCTCAACCACAATGAGCAGTTCTTC | CSVEEGHLNHNEQFF
TRBD1 | TRBJ1-1 | TRBV29-1 | . | TGCAGCGTCGAACAGGGGACAGGTGAAGCTTTCTTT | CSVEQGTGEAFF
TRBD1 | TRBJ1-4 | TRBV11-3 | few | TGTGCCAGCAGCTTATTCCCGGACAGGGGGAACTCCATGGCTAATGAAAAACTGTTTTTT | CASSLFPDRGNSMANEKLFF
. | TRBJ2-7 | TRBV29-1 | . | TGCAGCGTCGGCAGGGACTACGAGCAGTACTTC | CSVGRDYEQYF
TRBD1 | TRBJ1-2 | TRBV5-4 | . | TGTGCCAGCAGCTCTAGACAGGGGAAAGTAAGCTACACCTTC | CASSSRQGKVSYTF
. | TRBJ2-1 | TRBV7-3 | . | TGTGCCAGCAGCTCCGGCGGAGTATCGGGTGAGCAGTTCTTC | CASSSGGVSGEQFF
. | TRBJ2-1 | TRBV6-5 | few | TGTGCCAGCAGTTACAATGTGGGGAGGCAGTTCTTC | CASSYNVGRQFF
. | TRBJ1-5 | TRBV19 | . | TGTGCCAGTAGTATCGGTCCGAGCAATCAGCCCCAGCATTTT | CASSIGPSNQPQHF
TRBD2 | TRBJ2-3 | TRBV29-1 | few | TGCAGCGTTGGAGCGGGGGGAAATACAGATACGCAGTATTTT | CSVGAGGNTDTQYF
TRBD2 | TRBJ2-7 | TRBV7-9 | . | TGTGCCAGCAGCCGAATGACTAGCGGGAGCCCTAGGGAGTACTTC | CASSRMTSGSPREYF
. | TRBJ2-1 | TRBV29-1 | few | TGCAGCGTTGAAGGACTAGATGATTGGAATGAGCAGTTCTTC | CSVEGLDDWNEQFF
. | TRBJ1-1 | TRBV7-8 | . | TGTGCCAGCAGCCAAGGGGTCCTGAACACTGAAGCTTTCTTT | CASSQGVLNTEAFF
. | TRBJ2-7 | TRBV9 | . | TGTGCCAGCAGCGTAGGGGTAGGGGGAAACTACGAGCAGTACTTC | CASSVGVGGNYEQYF
TRBD2 | TRBJ2-2 | TRBV9 | . | TGTGCCAGCAGCCTTCGGACTAGCGGGGAGAACACCGGGGAGCTGTTTTTT | CASSLRTSGENTGELFF
TRBD1 | TRBJ1-3 | TRBV28 | . | TGTGCCAGCAGTTTGACGGACAGGGTTGACACCATATATTTT | CASSLTDRVDTIYF
TRBD1 | TRBJ1-4 | TRBV5-5 | . | TGTGCCAGCAGTCGAACCGGGACAGGGCCTAATGAAAAACTGTTTTTT | CASSRTGTGPNEKLFF
TRBD2 | TRBJ2-1 | TRBV7-8 | . | TGTGCCAGCAGCCCCCACCGCGGGAGCCCTTACAATGAGCAGTTCTTC | CASSPHRGSPYNEQFF